One and the same sample provided the 9 T cell receptor beta chains below, sequenced in a study of Graves' ophthalmopathy and Graves' hyperthyroidism. Using RNA transcripts, the TCR beta CDR3 regions were amplified. Following a first-round RT-PCR that used HTBI primers, a second-round multiplex PCR was carried out. TCRdb re-called the multiplex PCR reads with MiXCR, one entry per CDR3 protein. This table holds about 660,000 distinct CDR3 sequences, roughly 41% found once. Sequencing was done on a sample of peripheral blood. The source is an adult man with Graves' ophthalmopathy.

This clonotype was observed at least ten times. The V and J genes are TRBV19 and TRBJ2-7; either TRBD1 or TRBD2 may fit D (6 bases each). V shed 5 bases and J shed 9 bases, with 23 bases lying between them. Germline CDR1 reads LNHDA; CDR2 reads SQIVND (reference sequence). The CDR3 loop spans 15 amino acids. This CDR3 is CASSGTWDTLSRQYF. The CDR3, as DNA: TGTGCCAGTAGTGGGACTTGGGACACCCTCTCCAGGCAGTACTTC.

Concerning this clonotype: One junction end does not reproduce the germline sequence, and a read error may be involved. The chain recombines TRBV5-4 with TRBJ2-7; D is ambiguous. CDR1 SGHNT and CDR2 YYREEE come from the germline V gene (reference sequence). The CDR3 runs 14 residues. Written as DNA, the CDR3 is TGCGCCAGCAAAGGGTTTTCCCGCTCCTACGAGCAGTACTTC. Encoded protein: CASKGFSRSYEQYF.

This clonotype was detected ten times or more. The CDR3 sequence is CASSLAGPNEKLFF. In DNA, the CDR3 is TGTGCCAGCAGCTTGGCAGGGCCTAATGAAAAACTGTTTTTT. The rearrangement uses TRBV7-8 and TRBJ1-4; possibly TRBD1 for D (5 bases). The CDR3 runs 14 residues. Germline CDR1 reads SGHVS; CDR2 reads FQNEAQ. Trimming took off 3 bases at V and 3 bases at J, with 8 bases between the two ends.

This clonotype was counted a few times. The chain uses TRBV7-8 and TRBJ2-7; 14 bases fit TRBD2. From germline, CDR1 is SGHVS and CDR2 FQNEAQ. V lost 3 bases, J lost 6 bases, and 16 bases stayed unmatched. The CDR3 loop spans 19 amino acids. CDR3 in amino acids: CASSFGTGQGTSGRGEQYF. Written as DNA, the CDR3 is TGTGCCAGCAGCTTCGGGACGGGACAGGGGACTAGCGGGAGAGGCGAGCAGTACTTC.

The CDR3 coding sequence is TGTGCCAGCAACCAAGACGGAGGAACCTACGAGCAGTACTTC. This codes for CASNQDGGTYEQYF. The chain links TRBV2 to TRBJ2-7, with a possible D match to TRBD2 (5 bases). CDR3 size: 14 residues. With 7 bases removed from V and 2 bases from J, the gap between germline ends came to 15 bases. The germline gives CDR1 SNHLY, CDR2 FYNNEI.

The V gene is TRBV4-1, the J gene TRBJ1-1, with D perhaps matching TRBD1 (5 bases). The CDR3 has 15 amino acids. Germline V gene data show CDR1 as MGHRA and CDR2 as YSYEKL. Deletions cut 0 bases from V and 4 bases from J, with 12 bases between. This CDR3 is CASSQEEGRVTEAFF. DNA for the CDR3: TGCGCCAGCAGCCAAGAGGAGGGGAGAGTCACTGAAGCTTTCTTT.

The gene calls are TRBV25-1 and TRBJ1-3; 7 positions agree with TRBD1. V trimming: 5 bases; J trimming: 7 bases; junction bases outside the gene matches: 5. The germline CDR1 and CDR2 sequences are MGHDK and SYGVNS. CDR3 length: 13 residues. The CDR3 sequence: CASSRQGMNTIYF. As DNA, the CDR3 is TGTGCCAGCAGTCGACAGGGAATGAACACCATATATTTT.

This clonotype has only one observation. The V gene is TRBV7-8, the J gene TRBJ1-2; D might be TRBD1 (5 bases). Trimming pared 5 bases from V and 4 bases from J, leaving 20 bases between. The germline gives CDR1 SGHVS, CDR2 FQNEAQ. The CDR3 has 16 residues. CDR3: CASSQEWQGSSYGYTF. The CDR3 DNA reads as TGTGCCAGCAGCCAAGAATGGCAGGGTAGTAGCTATGGCTACACCTTC.

In regard to this clonotype: A junction boundary mismatches the germline segment, possibly from a read error. The chain employs TRBV7-9 and TRBJ2-2; 9 nucleotides align to TRBD1. This CDR3 has 15 residues. Germline assignment: CDR1 SEHNR and CDR2 FQNEAQ (reference sequence). The CDR3 DNA follows: TGTGTCAGCAGCCATCGGACAGGGGAAAACTGGGAGCTGTTTTTT. Protein product: CVSSHRTGENWELFF.